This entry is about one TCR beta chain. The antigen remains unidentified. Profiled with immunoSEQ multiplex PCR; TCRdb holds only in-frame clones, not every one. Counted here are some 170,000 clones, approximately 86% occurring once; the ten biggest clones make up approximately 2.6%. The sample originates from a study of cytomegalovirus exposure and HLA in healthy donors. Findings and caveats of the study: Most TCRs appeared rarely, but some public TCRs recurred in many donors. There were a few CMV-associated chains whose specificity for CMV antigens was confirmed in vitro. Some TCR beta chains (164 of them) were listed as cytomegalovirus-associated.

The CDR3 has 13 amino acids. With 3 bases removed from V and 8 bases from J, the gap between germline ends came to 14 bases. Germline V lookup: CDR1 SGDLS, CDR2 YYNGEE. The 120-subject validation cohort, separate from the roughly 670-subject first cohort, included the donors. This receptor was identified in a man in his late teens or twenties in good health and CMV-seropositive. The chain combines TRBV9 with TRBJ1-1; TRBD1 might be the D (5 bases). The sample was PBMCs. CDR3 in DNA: TGTGCCAGCAGCGAAATCCGGGACTGGGAAGCTTTCTTT. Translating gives CASSEIRDWEAFF.